This T cell receptor (beta chain) was obtained from a study of T-cell reconstitution after alpha-beta-depleted transplantation in children. On this clonotype: Its antigen is not known.

Study-level points and caveats: Most T-cell counts and diversity one year after the transplant came from T cells that were newly produced. Two months or so post-transplant, alpha-beta T cells reportedly derived from several hundred expanded graft clones.

The CDR3 runs to 19 residues. Researchers prepared the TCRbeta library using unique molecular identifiers, the study reports. TCRdb ran MiXCR on the PCR reads and lists one entry per CDR3 protein. The sample records about 300,000 distinct CDR3 sequences, about 9.5% being singletons. The sample here was PBMCs, taken before TCRalphabeta/CD19-depleted stem cell transplant. The chain employs TRBV12-3 or TRBV12-4 and TRBJ1-1, with 7 bases aligning to TRBD1. The source is a boy in the first two years of life with acute myeloid leukemia, due to receive a stem cell transplant. In nucleotides, the CDR3 is TGTACCATCTGCTCTCCTGGGTTAAGCGCAGGGGGGACCAACACTGAAGCTTTCTTT. This codes for CTICSPGLSAGGTNTEAFF.